The 10 T cell receptor beta chains presented below share a single source sample, sequenced in a study of T cell clonality in common variable immunodeficiency. Sequencing used immunoSEQ multiplex PCR; TCRdb keeps in-frame clones, though not all of them. This repertoire holds around 39,000 clones, and none appear only once. The specimen sequenced was peripheral blood mononuclear cells. Every receptor here comes from a person aged 18 to 75 in good health.

This clone was picked up many times. With the read ending 3 residues before the CDR3 end, the germline J gene is used to fill in that end. The chain employs TRBV6-4 and TRBJ2-1; 13 bases fit TRBD2. Per the germline V gene, CDR1 is MRHNA and CDR2 is SNTAGT. After removal of 4 bases from V and 6 bases from J, the junction contained 0 bases not matched to a gene. The CDR3 sequence is 14 residues long. CDR3 DNA, as far as it was read: TGTGCCAGCAGTGGGACTAGCGGGAGCAATGAG. Protein product: CASSGTSGSNE. The full CDR3 reads CASSGTSGSNEQFF.

This clone was detected ten times or more. The observed sequence ends 3 residues before the CDR3 terminus, with the missing tail filled in from the germline J gene. The chain links TRBV20-1 to TRBJ1-6, with TRBD1 identical over 7 bases. This CDR3 spans 14 amino acids. The germline V gene has CDR1 DFQATT and CDR2 SNEGSKA (reference sequence). J lost 5 bases, V lost 0 bases, and 1 base had no gene match. This CDR3 is CSAREQGNNSPLHF. The part of the CDR3 DNA that was read is TGCAGTGCTAGAGAACAGGGGAATAATTCACCC.

The sample holds many counts of this clone. The read finishes 3 residues shy of the CDR3 end, and the germline J gene is used to complete it. This chain joins TRBV20-1 and TRBJ1-2, with 9 nucleotides matching TRBD1. Germline assignment: CDR1 DFQATT and CDR2 SNEGSKA (reference sequence). This CDR3 has 14 amino acids. This CDR3 is CSARDPQGARGYTF. Partial CDR3 DNA: TGCAGTGCTAGGGACCCACAGGGGGCGCGGGGC.

This clone appeared many times. Partial CDR3 DNA: TGCGCCAGCAGCGAGGCAGGGGGCCTCGTGGAGACC. This codes for CASSEAGGLVET. In full, the CDR3 is CASSEAGGLVETQYF. This chain connects TRBV5-1 to TRBJ2-5; 8 bases fit TRBD1. The CDR3 extends 3 residues past the end of the read, so its final part is completed from the germline J gene. The CDR3 is 15 amino acids. Germline CDR1 SGHRS, CDR2 YFSETQ. Trimming cost V 4 bases and J 5 bases; bases outside gene matches: 10.

This clone came up many times. The DNA read from the CDR3 is TGTGCCAGCAGTCGGTTCGACAACGAG. Translating gives CASSRFDNE. The whole CDR3 reads CASSRFDNEQYF. The chain carries TRBV12-3 or TRBV12-4 and TRBJ2-7; D remains ambiguous. With the read ending 3 residues before the CDR3 end, the germline J gene is used to fill in that end. The CDR3 spans 12 residues. Deletions cut 5 bases from V and 5 bases from J, with 10 bases between.

This clone was counted ten times or more. The read ends 3 residues before the CDR3 terminus; that terminus is restored from the germline J gene. The chain is built from TRBV11-1 and TRBJ1-2, with D possibly being TRBD1 (5 bases). V was pared by 7 bases and J by 2 bases, with 17 bases between. The CDR3 sequence is 15 residues long. Per germline, CDR1 SGHAT and CDR2 FQDESV (reference sequence). The DNA read from the CDR3 is TGTGCCAGCACCCTCCATCGGAGACAGAACTATGGC. Translating gives CASTLHRRQNYG. The full-length CDR3 reads as CASTLHRRQNYGYTF.

This clone was counted at least ten times. The missing CDR3 end, 3 residues past where the read stops, is filled in from the germline J gene. The V call is TRBV19, the J call TRBJ2-7; 8 nucleotides line up with TRBD1. The CDR3 is 14 residues long. V was clipped by 3 bases and J by 0 bases; unmatched bases: 1. Germline V gene sequence: CDR1 LNHDA, CDR2 SQIVND (reference sequence). Here the CDR3 reads CASSMTGVSYEQYF. CDR3 DNA, as far as it was read: TGTGCCAGTAGTATGACAGGGGTCTCCTACGAG. Based on the CDR3 plus reference TRBV19 and TRBJ2-7, the full variable domain is DGGITQSPKYLFRKEGQNVTLSCEQNLNHDAMYWYRQDPGQGLRLIYYSQIVNDFQKGDIAEGYSVSREKKESFPLTVTSAQKNPTAFYLCASSMTGVSYEQYFGPGTRLTVT.

This clone was detected ten times or more. With the read ending 3 residues before the CDR3 end, the germline J gene is used to fill in that end. The rearrangement joins TRBV2 to TRBJ1-2; no definite D call. This CDR3 contains 15 residues. V was pared by 7 bases and J by 4 bases, with 19 bases between. The germline V gene has CDR1 SNHLY and CDR2 FYNNEI. The covered CDR3 bases are TGTGCCAGCAACATCGGCATCCCCCGGGGCTATGGC. This encodes CASNIGIPRGYG. The complete CDR3 reads CASNIGIPRGYGYTF.

This clone has at least ten counts. The read gets to within 3 residues of the CDR3 end, and the germline J gene fills in the rest. The chain combines TRBV5-4 with TRBJ1-4, with D hard to call. Per the germline V gene, CDR1 is SGHNT and CDR2 is YYREEE (reference sequence). The CDR3 covers 13 residues. V was trimmed by 5 bases and J by 2 bases, leaving 7 bases between them. Incomplete CDR3 DNA: TGTGCCAGCAGTGTAGGGACTAATGAAAAA. This sequence encodes CASSVGTNEK. The CDR3, in full, reads CASSVGTNEKLFF.

This clone showed up many times. The CDR3 end falls 3 residues outside the read, so it is completed with the germline J gene. The rearrangement uses TRBV12-3 or TRBV12-4 and TRBJ2-3, with D possibly being TRBD2 (6 bases). The V gene lost 3 bases and the J gene lost 2 bases, with 15 bases spanning the gap. The CDR3 loop spans 16 amino acids. CDR3 DNA (partial): TGTGCCAGCAGTTTGAAGGTGGGGGGAAACACAGATACG. It encodes CASSLKVGGNTDT. Given in full, the CDR3 is CASSLKVGGNTDTQYF.